Sequencing of this T cell receptor beta chain was carried out in a study of cytomegalovirus exposure and HLA in healthy donors. Study-wide context: Counted in an early data release were approximately 80 million unique TCRs from HLA-typed donors. General observations from the study: In an earlier analysis, in some 540 donors, most V segments appeared productive either ~90% or ~30% of the time.

Comment on this clone: The antigen is not known.

60 Vbeta and 13 Jbeta primers were used in PCR. Assay used: immunoSEQ multiplex PCR; TCRdb lists only in-frame clones, some missing. The sample consists of 150,000 to 200,000 clones, over 70% of them appearing once. V shed 6 bases and J shed 4 bases, with 3 bases lying between them. The CDR3 totals 10 residues. Germline assignment: CDR1 DFQATT and CDR2 SNEGSKA (reference sequence). This TCR came from a boy aged 2-15 years in good health and CMV-seronegative. The chain couples TRBV20-1 to TRBJ1-4; D remains ambiguous. Material for sequencing was PBMCs. The DNA of the CDR3 is TGCAGTGCCCTTAATGAAAAACTGTTTTTT. It encodes CSALNEKLFF.